This T cell receptor beta chain was recorded in a study of early T cells in non-severe SARS-CoV-2 infection. The wider study: Bulk RNA taken from unsorted whole blood was sequenced, leaving chains unpaired. Study findings and constraints: CD4 and private specificities were missed by VDJdb matching, which favored anti-spike CD8 responses.

Points on this clonotype: Its antigen is unidentified.

Unique molecular identifiers tagged individual cDNA molecules. MiXCR, applied by TCRdb to the 5' RACE reads, yields one record per CDR3 protein. This table holds under 65,000 distinct CDR3 sequences, about 12% found once. Trimming took off 1 base at V and 0 bases at J, with 13 bases between the two ends. The length of the CDR3 is 16 residues. Germline V gives CDR1 LGHNA, CDR2 YNFKEQ. The receptor was derived from an adult who was a healthcare worker with PCR-confirmed SARS-CoV-2 infection or an uninfected control (not recorded which). Source: whole blood, taken at baseline. This chain uses TRBV4-2 with TRBJ2-7, with D possibly TRBD2 on 6 matching bases. Written as DNA, the CDR3 is TGTGCCAGCAGCCAAGCCCGGGAGATGACCTCCTACGAGCAGTACTTC. It translates to CASSQAREMTSYEQYF.